The 5 T cell receptor beta chains in this list originate from one sample, sequenced in a study of T cells after posttransplantation cyclophosphamide. Control samples came 1 year after myeloablative marrow transplants with methotrexate plus calcineurin inhibitor. Here immunoSEQ multiplex PCR was the method, and the copy in TCRdb shows in-frame clones only, minus some. The sample consists of approximately 21,000 clones, around 85% of them appearing once. The sample here was PBMCs, taken about 400 days after allogeneic stem cell transplant with calcineurin inhibitor and methotrexate. These receptors were collected from a female patient between 30 and 45 years old who received an allogeneic stem cell transplant from an unrelated donor, was CMV-positive, and had acute and chronic GVHD. Some T cells may possibly be graft donor cells.

This clone was observed once. CDR3 region: CASSLEGGRSEKLFF. The CDR3 region has the DNA TGTGCCAGCAGCTTGGAGGGGGGGAGGAGTGAAAAACTGTTTTTT. The chain uses TRBV5-5 and TRBJ1-4, with TRBD1 as a possible D gene (6 bases). The CDR3 contains 15 residues. Germline V lookup: CDR1 SGHKS, CDR2 YYEKEE (reference sequence). Trimming cost V 0 bases and J 7 bases, with 13 bases left between them.

V and J are TRBV30 and TRBJ2-6, with TRBD1 as a possible D gene (5 bases). This CDR3 contains 16 residues. V was shortened by 5 bases and J by 1 base, with 15 bases between the two germline ends. CDR1 is GTSNPN and CDR2 is SVGIG in the germline V gene (reference sequence). CDR3 in amino acids: CAWAIGAVSGANVLTF. DNA for the CDR3: TGTGCCTGGGCCATAGGGGCGGTATCTGGGGCCAACGTCCTGACTTTC.

The chain employs TRBV5-6 and TRBJ1-2; perhaps TRBD1 as D (5 bases). This CDR3 has 14 residues. V lost 4 bases and J 9 bases, leaving 19 bases between the germline ends. Germline lookup yields CDR1 SGHDT and CDR2 YYEEEE. CDR3 coding DNA: TGTGCCAGCAGCGCGGACAAACTCTTTCTACGCTACACCTTC. Protein: CASSADKLFLRYTF.

About this clone itself: Additional DNA sequences in this sample encode the identical CDR3. The chain is built from TRBV13 and TRBJ2-7, with D perhaps matching TRBD2 (6 bases). The germline V and J ends were trimmed by 2 bases and 3 bases, with 17 bases remaining between them. The CDR3 sequence is 16 residues long. Germline V lookup: CDR1 PRHDT, CDR2 FYEKMQ (reference sequence). CDR3 bases: TGTGCCAGCAGCTTACCCCGAGGAACTAGCTACTACGAGCAGTACTTC. It specifies CASSLPRGTSYYEQYF. The whole variable domain, remainder taken from reference TRBV13 and TRBJ2-7, is AAGVIQSPRHLIKEKRETATLKCYPIPRHDTVYWYQQGPGQDPQFLISFYEKMQSDKGSIPDRFSAQQFSDYHSELNMSSLELGDSALYFCASSLPRGTSYYEQYFGPGTRLTVT.

This rearrangement joins TRBV28 to TRBJ1-4; TRBD1 aligns across 9 bases. Trimming cost V 5 bases and J 8 bases; bases outside gene matches: 9. CDR1 and CDR2 (germline): MDHEN, SYDVKM. The CDR3 has 15 residues. The DNA of the CDR3 is TGTGCCAGCAGTCCCCCGGACAGGGGAGGAGAAAAACTGTTTTTT. Translated: CASSPPDRGGEKLFF.